A selection of T cell receptor beta chains follows, all from one sample in a study of T cell responses to AZD1222 COVID-19 vaccine. The repertoire was sequenced with immunoSEQ multiplex PCR; TCRdb's copy has only in-frame clones and lacks some. The sample has nearly 110,000 clones, 70% to 90% seen once; the top ten hold 4.5% to 5.5%. Here the sequenced sample was peripheral blood, taken 28 days after the second AZD1222 dose. These receptors were taken from an adult who received the AZD1222 COVID-19 vaccine. Both conserved end residues are part of each CDR3. A D gene is named only where the DNA matches it firmly. Clone size is shown for a subset of rows, as once, few, many or a class of expanded clone.

j_call v_call clone_size d_call cdr3_length cdr3_nt cdr3_aa
TRBJ1-2 TRBV19 . . 16 TGTGCCAGTAGTCAATTACAGATCTCAGAAGGATATGGCTACACCTTC CASSQLQISEGYGYTF
TRBJ2-7 TRBV7-2 . . 13 TGTGCCAGCAGCTTAGCTGCCAGATCCATAGCGTACTTC CASSLAARSIAYF
TRBJ1-2 TRBV6-5 . TRBD1 14 TGTGCCAGCGGTAACAGGGGTAGGGCAGGTGGCTACACCTTC CASGNRGRAGGYTF
TRBJ1-2 TRBV3-1/TRBV3-2 . TRBD1 15 TGTGCCAGCAGCGACGGGACAGGCAGCCGTTGGGGCTACACCTTC CASSDGTGSRWGYTF
TRBJ2-2 TRBV5-6 . . 14 TGTGCCAGCACCTTAGGGGCGAACACCGGGGAGCTGTTTTTT CASTLGANTGELFF
TRBJ2-1 TRBV11-2 . TRBD2 15 TGTGCCAGCAGCTCGACTAGCGGGGGGTACAATGAGCAGTTCTTC CASSSTSGGYNEQFF
TRBJ1-5 TRBV6-2/TRBV6-3 . . 14 TGTGCCAGCAGTTACAGGGGGAGCAATCAGCCCCAGCATTTT CASSYRGSNQPQHF
TRBJ1-5 TRBV3-1/TRBV3-2 . TRBD1 14 TGTGCCAGCAGCCAAGGGACAGGGGAACAGCCCCAGCATTTT CASSQGTGEQPQHF
TRBJ1-4 TRBV29-1 . TRBD1 11 TGCAGCGTGGGGACAGGCGGAAAACTGTTTTTT CSVGTGGKLFF
TRBJ2-1 TRBV4-2 . TRBD1 16 TGTGCCAGCAGCCAGGAGGCTCTGTCAGGGGGAAATGAGCAGTTCTTC CASSQEALSGGNEQFF
TRBJ1-5 TRBV19 . TRBD1 17 TGTGCCAGTACCCGGGGGACCGGGACAGGGTTGGGTCAGCCCCAGCATTTT CASTRGTGTGLGQPQHF
TRBJ2-5 TRBV6-5 . TRBD1 15 TGTGCCAGCAGGACCGCAACAGGGGACCAAGAGACCCAGTACTTC CASRTATGDQETQYF
TRBJ1-1 TRBV7-9 once TRBD1 16 TGTGCCAGCAGCTCACCTAGGGGACAGGTATACACTGAAGCTTTCTTT CASSSPRGQVYTEAFF
TRBJ2-7 TRBV7-8 once . 15 TGTGCCAGCAGCTTAGCGACCGGGGGACCCTACGAGCAGTACTTC CASSLATGGPYEQYF
TRBJ2-3 TRBV5-1 . . 17 TGCGCCAGCAGCTTGAGCTTCCGGACAGAGAGCACAGATACGCAGTATTTT CASSLSFRTESTDTQYF
TRBJ2-7 TRBV6-5 . . 12 TGTGCCAGCAACCAGGGCTCCTACGAGCAGTACTTC CASNQGSYEQYF
TRBJ2-1 TRBV11-3 . . 16 TGTGCCAGCAGCTTGTCCTACGCGGGGGCCCGCGATGAGCAGTTCTTC CASSLSYAGARDEQFF
TRBJ2-1 TRBV6-5 . TRBD2 15 TGTGCCAGCAGTTACAACGAGCGGGGGGCCTCTGTTGAGTTCTTC CASSYNERGASVEFF
TRBJ1-2 TRBV7-9 . . 14 TGTGCCAGCAGCTTAACGACGGGTTTGAGGGGCTACACCTTC CASSLTTGLRGYTF
TRBJ1-4 TRBV7-2 . TRBD1 16 TGTGCCAGCAGCCCAAATCTGGGACAGGGTGGTGAAAAACTGTTTTTT CASSPNLGQGGEKLFF
TRBJ1-5 TRBV19 . TRBD1 16 TGTGCCAGTAGTCTAATGGGACAGGGGTACCATCAGCCCCAGCATTTT CASSLMGQGYHQPQHF
TRBJ2-5 TRBV12-5 . TRBD2 12 TGTGCTAGTGGTTCCAGTAGCGGGGCCCAGTACTTC CASGSSSGAQYF
TRBJ1-2 TRBV24-1 . TRBD1 15 TGTGCCACCAGTGACCCCGGGACAGCTAACTATGGCTACACCTTC CATSDPGTANYGYTF
TRBJ2-2 TRBV4-3 . TRBD1 16 TGCGCCAGCAGCCAAGATGCCAGGGGGCAGGGCGGGGAGCTGTTTTTT CASSQDARGQGGELFF
TRBJ2-5 TRBV27 . . 14 TGTGCCAGCAGTTCTTGGGACCACCAAGAGACCCAGTACTTC CASSSWDHQETQYF
TRBJ2-7 TRBV5-1 . . 13 TGCGCCAGCAGCTTACCGGACAGCCACGAGCAGTACTTC CASSLPDSHEQYF
TRBJ2-7 TRBV3-1/TRBV3-2 once . 14 TGTGCCAGCAGCCCCGGACACAGCTCCTACGAGCAGTACTTC CASSPGHSSYEQYF
TRBJ1-4 TRBV23-1 few . 10 TGCGCCAGCAGTCGGGAGGCTCAAACTTTT CASSREAQTF
TRBJ2-3 TRBV5-1 . . 15 TGCGCCAGCAGCTGGGGGGCGACAGTCACAGATACGCAGTATTTT CASSWGATVTDTQYF
TRBJ2-5 TRBV7-9 . . 14 TGTGCCAGCAGCTTAAGCAATCTAAGAGGGACCCAGTACTTC CASSLSNLRGTQYF